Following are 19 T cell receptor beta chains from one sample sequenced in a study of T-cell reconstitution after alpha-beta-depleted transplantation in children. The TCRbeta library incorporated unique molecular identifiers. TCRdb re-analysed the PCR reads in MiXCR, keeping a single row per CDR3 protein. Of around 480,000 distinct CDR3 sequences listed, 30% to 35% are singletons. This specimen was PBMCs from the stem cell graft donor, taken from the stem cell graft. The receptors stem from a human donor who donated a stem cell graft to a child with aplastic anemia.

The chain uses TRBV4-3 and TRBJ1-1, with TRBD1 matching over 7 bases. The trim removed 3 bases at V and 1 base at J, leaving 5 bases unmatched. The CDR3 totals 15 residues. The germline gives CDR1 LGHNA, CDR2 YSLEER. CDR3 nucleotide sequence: TGCGCCAGCAGCCACAGACAGGGCCAGAACACTGAAGCTTTCTTT. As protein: CASSHRQGQNTEAFF.

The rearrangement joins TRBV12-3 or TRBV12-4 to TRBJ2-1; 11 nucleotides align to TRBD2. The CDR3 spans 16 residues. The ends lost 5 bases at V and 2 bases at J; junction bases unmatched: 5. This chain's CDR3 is CASSPQTSGAYNEQFF. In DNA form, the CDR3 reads TGTGCCAGCAGTCCTCAGACTAGCGGGGCCTACAATGAGCAGTTCTTC.

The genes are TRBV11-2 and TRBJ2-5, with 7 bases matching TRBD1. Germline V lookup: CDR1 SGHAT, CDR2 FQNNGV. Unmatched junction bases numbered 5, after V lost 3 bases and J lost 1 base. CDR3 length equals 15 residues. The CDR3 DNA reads TGTGCCAGCAGCTTCAGGGGGAGACCCCAAGAGACCCAGTACTTC. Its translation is CASSFRGRPQETQYF.

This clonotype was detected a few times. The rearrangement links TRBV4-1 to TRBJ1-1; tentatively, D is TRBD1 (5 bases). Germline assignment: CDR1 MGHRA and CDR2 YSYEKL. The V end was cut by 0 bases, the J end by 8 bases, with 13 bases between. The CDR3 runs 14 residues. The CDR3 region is CASSQDNGAWEAFF. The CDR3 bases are TGCGCCAGCAGCCAAGATAACGGGGCCTGGGAAGCTTTCTTT.

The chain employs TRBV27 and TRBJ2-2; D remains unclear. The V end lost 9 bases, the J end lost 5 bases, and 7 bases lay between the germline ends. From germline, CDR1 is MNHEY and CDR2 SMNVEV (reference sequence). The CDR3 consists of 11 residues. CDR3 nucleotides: TGTGCCAGTACTGCGACCGGGGAGCTGTTTTTT. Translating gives CASTATGELFF.

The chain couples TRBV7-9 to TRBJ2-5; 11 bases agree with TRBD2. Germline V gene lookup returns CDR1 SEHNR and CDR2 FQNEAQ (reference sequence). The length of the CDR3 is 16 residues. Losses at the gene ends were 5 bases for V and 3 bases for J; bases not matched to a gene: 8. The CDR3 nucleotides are TGTGCCAGCAGCCCGACACCGGGACTAGCGGAAGAGACCCAGTACTTC. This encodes CASSPTPGLAEETQYF.

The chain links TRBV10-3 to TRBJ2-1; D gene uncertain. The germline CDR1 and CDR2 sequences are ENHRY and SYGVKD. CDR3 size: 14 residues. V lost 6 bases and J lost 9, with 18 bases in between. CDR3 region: CAISIRQDQVEQFF. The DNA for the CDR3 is TGTGCCATCAGCATTAGACAAGACCAGGTTGAGCAGTTCTTC.

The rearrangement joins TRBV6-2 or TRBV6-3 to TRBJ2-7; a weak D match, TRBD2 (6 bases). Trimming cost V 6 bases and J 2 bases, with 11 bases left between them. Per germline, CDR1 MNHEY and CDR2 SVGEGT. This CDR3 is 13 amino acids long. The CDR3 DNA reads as TGTGCCAGCAGGCTGGGACTTACCTACGAGCAGTACGTC. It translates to CASRLGLTYEQYV.

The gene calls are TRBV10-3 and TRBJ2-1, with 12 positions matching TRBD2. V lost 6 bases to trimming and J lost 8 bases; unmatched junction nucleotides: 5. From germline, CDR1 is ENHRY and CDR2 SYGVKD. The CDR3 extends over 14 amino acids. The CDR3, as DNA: TGTGCCATCAGCCCGACTAGCGGGAGAGATGAGCAGTTCTTC. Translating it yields CAISPTSGRDEQFF.

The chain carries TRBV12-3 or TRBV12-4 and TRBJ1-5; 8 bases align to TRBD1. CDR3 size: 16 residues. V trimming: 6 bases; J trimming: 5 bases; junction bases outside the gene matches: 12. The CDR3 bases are TGTGCCAGCAGCCCAGAGGGCAGGGGGCCCCATCAGCCCCAGCATTTT. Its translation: CASSPEGRGPHQPQHF.

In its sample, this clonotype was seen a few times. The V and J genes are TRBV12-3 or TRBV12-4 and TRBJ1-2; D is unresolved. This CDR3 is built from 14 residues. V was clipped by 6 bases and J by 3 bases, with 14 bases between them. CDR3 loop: CASRTNSKYYGYTF. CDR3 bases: TGTGCCAGCAGGACGAATTCAAAATACTATGGCTACACCTTC.

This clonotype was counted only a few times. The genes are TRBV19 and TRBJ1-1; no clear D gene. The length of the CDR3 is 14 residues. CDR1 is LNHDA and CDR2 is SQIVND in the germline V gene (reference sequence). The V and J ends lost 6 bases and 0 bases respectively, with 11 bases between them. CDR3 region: CASRRVGVNTEAFF. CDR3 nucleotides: TGTGCCAGTAGGCGGGTCGGAGTGAACACTGAAGCTTTCTTT. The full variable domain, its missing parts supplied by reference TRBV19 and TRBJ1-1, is DGGITQSPKYLFRKEGQNVTLSCEQNLNHDAMYWYRQDPGQGLRLIYYSQIVNDFQKGDIAEGYSVSREKKESFPLTVTSAQKNPTAFYLCASRRVGVNTEAFFGQGTRLTVV.

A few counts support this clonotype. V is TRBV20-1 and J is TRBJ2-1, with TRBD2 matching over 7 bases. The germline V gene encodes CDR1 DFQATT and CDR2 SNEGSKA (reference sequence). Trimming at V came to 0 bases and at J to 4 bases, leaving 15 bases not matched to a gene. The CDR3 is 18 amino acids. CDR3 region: CSARDQWTAGVSYNEQFF. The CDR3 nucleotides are TGCAGTGCTAGAGATCAGTGGACGGCGGGAGTGAGTTACAATGAGCAGTTCTTC.

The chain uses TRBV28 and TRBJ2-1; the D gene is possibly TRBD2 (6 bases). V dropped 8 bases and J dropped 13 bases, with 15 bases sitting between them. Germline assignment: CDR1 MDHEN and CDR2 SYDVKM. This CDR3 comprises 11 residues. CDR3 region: CASANRDCQFF. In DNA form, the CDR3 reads TGTGCCAGCGCCAATAGGGACTGTCAGTTCTTC.

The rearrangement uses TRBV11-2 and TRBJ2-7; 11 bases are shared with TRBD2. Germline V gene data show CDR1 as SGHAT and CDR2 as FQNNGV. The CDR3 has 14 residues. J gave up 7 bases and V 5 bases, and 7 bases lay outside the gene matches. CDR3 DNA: TGTGCCAGCAGCCTTAGCGGGAGGGCCTGGGAGCAGTACGTC. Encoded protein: CASSLSGRAWEQYV.

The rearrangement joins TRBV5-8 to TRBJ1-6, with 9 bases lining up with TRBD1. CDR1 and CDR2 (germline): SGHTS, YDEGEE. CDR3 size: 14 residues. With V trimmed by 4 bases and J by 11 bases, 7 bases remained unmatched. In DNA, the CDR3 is TGTGCCAGCAGCCCCGGGACAGGGCGAACACCCCTCCACTTT. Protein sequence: CASSPGTGRTPLHF.

The CDR3 bases are TGCGCCAGCAGCCCCGAGCGGGGTGTCTATAATTCACCCCTCCACTTT. Protein: CASSPERGVYNSPLHF. The rearrangement uses TRBV5-1 and TRBJ1-6, with no clear D. V was clipped by 4 bases and J by 3 bases, with 14 bases between them. CDR1 is SGHRS and CDR2 is YFSETQ in the germline V gene. This CDR3 spans 16 amino acids. Based on the CDR3 plus reference TRBV5-1 and TRBJ1-6, the full variable domain is KAGVTQTPRYLIKTRGQQVTLSCSPISGHRSVSWYQQTPGQGLQFLFEYFSETQRNKGNFPGRFSGRQFSNSRSEMNVSTLELGDSALYLCASSPERGVYNSPLHFGNGTRLTVT.

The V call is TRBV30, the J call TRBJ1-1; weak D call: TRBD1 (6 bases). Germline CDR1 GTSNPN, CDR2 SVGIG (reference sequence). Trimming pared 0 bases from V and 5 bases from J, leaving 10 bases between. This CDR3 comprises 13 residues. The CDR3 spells CAWSVNQGTEAFF. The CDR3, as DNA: TGTGCCTGGAGTGTTAATCAGGGGACTGAAGCTTTCTTT.

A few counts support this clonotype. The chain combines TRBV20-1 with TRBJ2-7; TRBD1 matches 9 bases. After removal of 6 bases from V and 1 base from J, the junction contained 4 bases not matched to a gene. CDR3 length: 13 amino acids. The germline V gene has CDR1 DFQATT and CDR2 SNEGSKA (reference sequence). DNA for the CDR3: TGCAGTGCAAGGGACAGGGCGTCCTACGAGCAGTACTTC. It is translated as CSARDRASYEQYF.